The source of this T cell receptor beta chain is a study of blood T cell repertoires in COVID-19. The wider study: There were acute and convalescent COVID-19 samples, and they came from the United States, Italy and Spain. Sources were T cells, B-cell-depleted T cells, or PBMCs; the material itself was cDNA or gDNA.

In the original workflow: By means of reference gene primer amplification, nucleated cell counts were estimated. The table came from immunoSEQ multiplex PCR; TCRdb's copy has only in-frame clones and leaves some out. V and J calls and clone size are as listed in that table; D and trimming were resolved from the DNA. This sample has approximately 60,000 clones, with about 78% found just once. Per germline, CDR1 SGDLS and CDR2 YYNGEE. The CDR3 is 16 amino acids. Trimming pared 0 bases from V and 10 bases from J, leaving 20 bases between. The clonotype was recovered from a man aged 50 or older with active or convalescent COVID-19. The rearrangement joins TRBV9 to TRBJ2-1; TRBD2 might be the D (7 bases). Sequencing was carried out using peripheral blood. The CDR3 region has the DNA TGTGCCAGCAGCGTAGGACGGGGGGCGAACTCAGTAGAGCAGTTCTTC. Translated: CASSVGRGANSVEQFF.